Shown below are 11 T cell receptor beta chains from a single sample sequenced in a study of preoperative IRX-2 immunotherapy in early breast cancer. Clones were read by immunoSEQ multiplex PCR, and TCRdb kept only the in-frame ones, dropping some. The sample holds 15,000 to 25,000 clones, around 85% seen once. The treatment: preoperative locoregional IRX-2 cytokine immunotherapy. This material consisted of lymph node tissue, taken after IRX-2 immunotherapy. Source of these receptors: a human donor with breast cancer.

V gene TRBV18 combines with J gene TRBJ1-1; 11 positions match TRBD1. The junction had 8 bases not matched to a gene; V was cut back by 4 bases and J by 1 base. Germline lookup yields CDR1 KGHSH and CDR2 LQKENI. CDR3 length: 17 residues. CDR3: CASSLTGQGASNTEAFF. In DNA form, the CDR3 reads TGTGCCAGCTCACTAACTGGACAGGGGGCATCGAACACTGAAGCTTTCTTT. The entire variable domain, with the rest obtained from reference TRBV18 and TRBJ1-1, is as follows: NAGVMQNPRHLVRRRGQEARLRCSPMKGHSHVYWYRQLPEEGLKFMVYLQKENIIDESGMPKERFSAEFPKEGPSILRIQQVVRGDSAAYFCASSLTGQGASNTEAFFGQGTRLTVV.

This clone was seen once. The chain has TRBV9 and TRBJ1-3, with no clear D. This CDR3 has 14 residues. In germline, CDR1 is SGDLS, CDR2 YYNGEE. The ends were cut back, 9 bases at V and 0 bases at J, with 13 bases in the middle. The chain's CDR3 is CATKEASSGNTIYF. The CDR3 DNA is TGTGCCACCAAAGAGGCCAGCTCTGGAAACACCATATATTTT.

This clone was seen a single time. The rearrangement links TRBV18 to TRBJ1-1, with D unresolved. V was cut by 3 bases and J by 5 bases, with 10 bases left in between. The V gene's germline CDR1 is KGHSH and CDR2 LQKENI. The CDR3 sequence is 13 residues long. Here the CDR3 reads CASSPVDGTEAFF. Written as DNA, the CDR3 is TGTGCCAGCTCACCGGTCGATGGGACTGAAGCTTTCTTT.

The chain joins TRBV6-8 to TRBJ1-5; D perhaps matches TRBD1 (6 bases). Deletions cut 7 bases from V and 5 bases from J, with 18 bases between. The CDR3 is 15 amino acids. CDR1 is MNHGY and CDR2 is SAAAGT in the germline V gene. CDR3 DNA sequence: TGTGCCAGCACCCCTCTTGGGGGGGCGGATCAGCCCCAGCATTTT. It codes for CASTPLGGADQPQHF.

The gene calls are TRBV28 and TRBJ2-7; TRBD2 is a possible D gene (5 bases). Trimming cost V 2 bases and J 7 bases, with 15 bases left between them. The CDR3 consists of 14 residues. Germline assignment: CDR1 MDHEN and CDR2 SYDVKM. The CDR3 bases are TGTGCCAGCAGTTTAACGGCGGGCCCGGGTGAGCAGTACTTC. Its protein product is CASSLTAGPGEQYF.

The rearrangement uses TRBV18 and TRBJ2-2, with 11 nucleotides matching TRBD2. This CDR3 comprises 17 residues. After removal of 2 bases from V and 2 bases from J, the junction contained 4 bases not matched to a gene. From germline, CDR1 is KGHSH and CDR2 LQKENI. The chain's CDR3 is CASSPIGLAGNTGELFF. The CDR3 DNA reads TGTGCCAGCTCACCAATAGGACTAGCGGGCAACACCGGGGAGCTGTTTTTT.

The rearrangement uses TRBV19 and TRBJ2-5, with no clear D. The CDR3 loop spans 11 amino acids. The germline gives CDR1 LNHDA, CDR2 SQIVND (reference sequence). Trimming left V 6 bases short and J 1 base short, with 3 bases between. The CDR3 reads CASRTQETQYF. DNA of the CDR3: TGTGCCAGTAGGACCCAAGAGACCCAGTACTTC.

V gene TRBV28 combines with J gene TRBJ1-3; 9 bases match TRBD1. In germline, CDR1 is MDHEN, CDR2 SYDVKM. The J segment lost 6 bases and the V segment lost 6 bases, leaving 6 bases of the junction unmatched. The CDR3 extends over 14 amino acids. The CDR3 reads CASRTGGTQNTIYF. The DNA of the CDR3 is TGTGCCAGCAGAACAGGGGGCACCCAAAACACCATATATTTT. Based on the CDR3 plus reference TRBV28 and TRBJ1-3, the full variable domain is DVKVTQSSRYLVKRTGEKVFLECVQDMDHENMFWYRQDPGLGLRLIYFSYDVKMKEKGDIPEGYSVSREKKERFSLILESASTNQTSMYLCASRTGGTQNTIYFGEGSWLTVV.

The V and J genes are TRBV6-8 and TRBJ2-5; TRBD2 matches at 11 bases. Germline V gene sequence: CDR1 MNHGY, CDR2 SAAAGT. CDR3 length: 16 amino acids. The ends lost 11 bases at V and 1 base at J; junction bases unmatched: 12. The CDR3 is CAGCLGTSGFQETQYF. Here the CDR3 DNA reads TGTGCCGGCTGCTTAGGGACTAGCGGATTCCAAGAGACCCAGTACTTC.

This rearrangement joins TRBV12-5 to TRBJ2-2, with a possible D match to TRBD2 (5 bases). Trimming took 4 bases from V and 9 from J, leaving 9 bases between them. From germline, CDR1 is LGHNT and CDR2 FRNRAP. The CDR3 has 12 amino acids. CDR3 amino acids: CASGWETRELFF. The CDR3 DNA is TGTGCTAGTGGTTGGGAGACTCGGGAGCTGTTTTTT.

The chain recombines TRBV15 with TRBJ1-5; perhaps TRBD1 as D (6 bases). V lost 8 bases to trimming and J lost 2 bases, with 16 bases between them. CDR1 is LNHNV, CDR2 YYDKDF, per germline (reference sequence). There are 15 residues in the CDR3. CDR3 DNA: TGTGCCACCGGGTTTACAGGGTTGGGCAATCAGCCCCAGCATTTT. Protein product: CATGFTGLGNQPQHF.